This TCR beta chain stems from a study of blood T cell repertoires in COVID-19. Study as a whole: There were acute and convalescent COVID-19 samples, and they came from the United States, Italy and Spain. The analysed material was cDNA or gDNA that came from T cells, B-cell-depleted T cells, or PBMCs.

As originally analysed: Reference gene primer amplification gave estimated nucleated cell counts. Sequencing was performed with immunoSEQ multiplex PCR; in TCRdb, only in-frame clones are kept and a portion is missing. V, J and clone size were drawn from that table, and D and trimming were deduced from the DNA. Altogether 200,000 to 300,000 clones are present, over 70% being singletons, with the ten largest covering 2.5% to 4%. Trimming left V 4 bases short and J 4 bases short, with 11 bases between. From germline, CDR1 is SNHLY and CDR2 FYNNEI. The CDR3 runs to 14 residues. V usage is TRBV2 and J usage is TRBJ1-3; maybe TRBD1 (5 bases). This TCR was sampled from a woman older than 75 with acute or convalescent COVID-19. Sequences were obtained from peripheral blood. The CDR3 DNA reads as TGTGCCAGCAGTGGGTGGGGCAGCGGAAACACCATATATTTT. Encoded protein: CASSGWGSGNTIYF.